This T cell receptor beta chain was recovered during a study of OX40 agonist ivuxolimab in advanced cancers. Libraries were prepared by immunoSEQ multiplex PCR; TCRdb keeps only in-frame clonotypes and omits some of them. The sample lists about 77,000 clones, 80% to 90% seen once, with 6.2% in the top ten. Germline V gene sequence: CDR1 MNHEY, CDR2 SMNVEV (reference sequence). CDR3 size: 15 residues. J lost 0 bases, V lost 5 bases, and 6 bases had no gene match. The receptor comes from an adult with an advanced solid tumor such as melanoma, head and neck, liver or kidney cancer. The source was CD4+ or CD8+ T cells sorted from blood, collected in a trial of the OX40 agonist ivuxolimab. The chain employs TRBV27 and TRBJ2-7; 8 bases are shared with TRBD1. CDR3 in DNA: TGTGCCAGCAGTCGGACAGGGTGGGGCTCCTACGAGCAGTACTTC. Protein product: CASSRTGWGSYEQYF.